The rows below give T cell receptor beta chains drawn from one sample of a study of blood T cell repertoires in COVID-19. Clones were sequenced by immunoSEQ multiplex PCR, and TCRdb holds only the in-frame ones, with some missing. The repertoire holds fewer than 200,000 clones, with approximately 80% as singletons. Sequenced material: peripheral blood. All receptors come from an elderly woman with COVID-19, enrolled during active disease. CDR3s include the opening cysteine and the closing phenylalanine or tryptophan.

V gene: TRBV27; CDR3 protein: CASSLDRRLADTDTQYF
V gene: TRBV5-1; CDR3 protein: CASSLVRGRNNEQFF
V gene: TRBV11-1; CDR3 protein: CASSSTGAGEQYF
V gene: TRBV5-6; CDR3 protein: CASSWTGDPNQPQHF
V gene: TRBV19; CDR3 protein: CASSIPPSGTGAKSNNGYTF
V gene: TRBV2; CDR3 protein: CASSERGMNTEAFF
V gene: TRBV5-1; CDR3 protein: CASSTTGGGGYNEQFF
V gene: TRBV2; CDR3 protein: CASGGAPVNQPQHF
V gene: TRBV5-1; CDR3 protein: CASSWTGVGTGELFF
V gene: TRBV28; CDR3 protein: CASSLTPGEQYF
V gene: TRBV7-3; CDR3 protein: CASRSTGNEQYF
V gene: TRBV7-2; CDR3 protein: CASSLAGRGEGYTF
V gene: TRBV29-1; CDR3 protein: CSTRTGVPFGYTF
V gene: TRBV4-1; CDR3 protein: CASSQVRRGGYTGELFF
V gene: TRBV6-5; CDR3 protein: CASSNQGGQYNEQFF
V gene: TRBV29-1; CDR3 protein: CSGSTVVPGELFF
V gene: TRBV19; CDR3 protein: CASGTGDNQPQHF
V gene: TRBV19; CDR3 protein: CASSWGHPSNQPQHF
V gene: TRBV28; CDR3 protein: CASSLEGWVFSYEQYF
V gene: TRBV6-6; CDR3 protein: CASSPHGNREIYGYTF
V gene: TRBV28; CDR3 protein: CASSPPGGTEAFF
V gene: TRBV10-3; CDR3 protein: CAISDGDRVDEQFF
V gene: TRBV10-3; CDR3 protein: CAISENPGVGTEAFF
V gene: TRBV7-2; CDR3 protein: CASSPSGGPGNEQFF
V gene: TRBV6-5; CDR3 protein: CASSYSGRGEAFF
V gene: TRBV5-3; CDR3 protein: CARSPLGTSHLEQYF
V gene: TRBV7-3; CDR3 protein: CASSSGTGTGELFF